Following are 8 T cell receptor beta chains from one sample sequenced in a study of CD8+ T cells in alopecia areata. RNA extraction was followed by reverse transcription into cDNA, which acted as the sequencing template. Only in-frame clones appear in the TCRdb table, and some are missing; sequencing was by immunoSEQ multiplex PCR. The sample holds more than 1,200 clones; more than 60% are singletons and the top ten take about 9.4%. The treatment is: oral pan-JAK inhibitor, 5-10 mg twice daily. Obtained from alopecia areata patients were lesional scalp punch biopsies along with peripheral blood. Source: skin, taken at week 24, from a patient treated with tofacitinib. The receptors originated from a human donor with alopecia areata.

The chain is built from TRBV5-6 and TRBJ1-2; TRBD1 aligns across 7 bases. CDR1 and CDR2 from the germline V gene are SGHDT and YYEEEE. CDR3 length equals 13 residues. V shed 6 bases, J shed 5 bases, and the junction held 7 bases outside the gene matches. This chain's CDR3 is CASTKTGWYGYTF. The CDR3 coding sequence is TGTGCCAGCACCAAGACAGGGTGGTATGGCTACACCTTC.

This chain links TRBV19 with TRBJ1-2, with D unresolved. Germline V lookup: CDR1 LNHDA, CDR2 SQIVND (reference sequence). The CDR3 has 12 residues. Trimming took 8 bases from V and 1 from J, leaving 8 bases between them. In DNA form, the CDR3 reads TGTGCCAGTTGTACGAATAACTATGGCTACACCTTC. It specifies CASCTNNYGYTF.

The rearrangement links TRBV2 to TRBJ2-7; TRBD2 might be the D (5 bases). From germline, CDR1 is SNHLY and CDR2 FYNNEI. V gave up 11 bases and J gave up 9 bases, with 23 bases separating them. This CDR3 comprises 13 residues. The CDR3 loop is CAGRLGRTSWQYF. Here the CDR3 DNA reads TGTGCCGGGAGATTGGGCAGGACCTCTTGGCAGTACTTC.

The chain employs TRBV5-1 and TRBJ1-5, with D hard to call. This CDR3 is 13 amino acids long. V gave up 2 bases and J gave up 6 bases, with 9 bases separating them. Germline V gene lookup returns CDR1 SGHRS and CDR2 YFSETQ. The CDR3 DNA reads as TGCGCCAGCAGCTTTTACGGCGGTCAGCCCCAGCATTTT. It is translated as CASSFYGGQPQHF. Complete variable domain (other parts from reference TRBV5-1 and TRBJ1-5): KAGVTQTPRYLIKTRGQQVTLSCSPISGHRSVSWYQQTPGQGLQFLFEYFSETQRNKGNFPGRFSGRQFSNSRSEMNVSTLELGDSALYLCASSFYGGQPQHFGDGTRLSIL.

This chain links TRBV10-3 with TRBJ2-2; D ambiguous. This CDR3 contains 13 residues. Trimming removed 8 bases at V and 4 bases at J, with 11 bases between. Germline assignment: CDR1 ENHRY and CDR2 SYGVKD. The CDR3 loop is CAIHHDRTGELFF. The CDR3 bases are TGTGCCATCCACCACGACCGCACCGGGGAGCTGTTTTTT.

This chain connects TRBV12-5 to TRBJ2-2; TRBD1 matches at 8 bases. The V gene end was trimmed by 2 bases and the J gene end by 7 bases; junction bases not matched to a gene: 6. This CDR3 region has 15 residues. Germline V lookup: CDR1 LGHNT, CDR2 FRNRAP. The CDR3 coding sequence is TGTGCTAGTGGTTTGCGACAGGGGCCTTACGGGGAGCTGTTTTTT. Its protein is CASGLRQGPYGELFF.

The gene calls are TRBV6-1 and TRBJ2-3; D possibly matches TRBD1 or TRBD2 (5 bases each). CDR3 length: 16 residues. From germline, CDR1 is MNHNS and CDR2 SASEGT. Trimming removed 4 bases at V and 5 bases at J, with 19 bases between. CDR3 protein: CASSATARGERDTQYF. Here the CDR3 DNA reads TGTGCCAGCAGTGCAACCGCGAGGGGCGAGAGAGATACGCAGTATTTT.

The chain has TRBV2 and TRBJ1-1, with 11 positions matching TRBD1. With 7 bases clipped from V and 11 bases from J, the junction kept 12 bases outside the gene matches. CDR3 length equals 14 residues. Germline-derived CDR1 and CDR2 are SNHLY and FYNNEI. CDR3 coding DNA: TGTGCCAGCAACACCCAAGGACAGGGGGCGTCGGCTTTCTTT. Translated: CASNTQGQGASAFF.